Below are 10 T cell receptor beta chains sequenced from a single sample in a study of T cell repertoires in ileal Crohn's disease. Regarding time point: neoterminal ileum biopsy at postoperative endoscopy, about 6 months after surgery. The repertoire was sequenced with immunoSEQ multiplex PCR; TCRdb's copy has only in-frame clones and lacks some. Here the sample spans 15,000 or so clones, around 80% being singletons. The sample consisted of ileal tissue. The receptor source for this set is an adult with Crohn's disease.

CDR3 residues: CSVVSWREGYEQYF. In DNA form, the CDR3 reads TGCAGCGTTGTGTCCTGGCGGGAGGGCTACGAGCAGTACTTC. This chain connects TRBV29-1 to TRBJ2-7; TRBD2 matches at 9 bases. CDR1 and CDR2 (germline): SQVTM, ANQGSEA. The V and J ends lost 4 bases and 3 bases, in that order; junction bases with no gene match: 7. This CDR3 contains 14 residues.

V and J are TRBV4-1 and TRBJ1-2; the D gene is possibly TRBD1 (5 bases). The CDR3 is made up of 15 amino acids. The V and J ends lost 1 base and 4 bases respectively, with 13 bases between them. Germline loops: CDR1 MGHRA, CDR2 YSYEKL. CDR3 sequence reads: CASSQGSGGVYGYTF. In DNA, the CDR3 is TGCGCCAGCAGCCAAGGGAGCGGGGGGGTCTATGGCTACACCTTC.

The chain couples TRBV11-3 to TRBJ2-2; 9 bases agree with TRBD1. This CDR3 region has 16 residues. Germline assignment: CDR1 SGHNT and CDR2 YENEEA. Trimming took 5 bases from V and 4 from J; bases not matched to a gene: 8. CDR3 nucleotides: TGTGCCAGCAGCGTTAACAGGGGGCCGGGCACCGGGGAGCTGTTTTTT. Amino acid sequence: CASSVNRGPGTGELFF.

This chain joins TRBV6-1 and TRBJ1-2, with TRBD1 identical over 8 bases. V lost 5 bases and J lost 4; bases outside the gene matches: 6. CDR1 is MNHNS and CDR2 is SASEGT in the germline V gene. The CDR3 runs 14 residues. CDR3 sequence (DNA): TGTGCCAGCAGTCCAAATGACAGGGGCTATGGCTACACCTTC. The encoded protein is CASSPNDRGYGYTF.

This clone was picked up a small number of times. The chain recombines TRBV27 with TRBJ1-6; D gene ambiguous. Deletions cut 7 bases from V and 5 bases from J, with 15 bases between. Per germline, CDR1 MNHEY and CDR2 SMNVEV (reference sequence). The CDR3 contains 15 residues. CDR3 sequence: CASTEEFKNNSPLHF. In nucleotides, the CDR3 is TGTGCCAGCACGGAAGAGTTTAAGAATAATTCACCCCTCCACTTT.

The J gene is TRBJ2-2, the V gene TRBV10-3, with 8 bases lining up with TRBD2. V lost 1 base to trimming and J lost 5 bases; unmatched junction nucleotides: 6. This CDR3 is built from 16 residues. Germline CDR1 and CDR2: ENHRY and SYGVKD. The CDR3 DNA is TGTGCCATCAGTGAGTTTTTACTAGCGGTTACCGGGGAGCTGTTTTTT. This sequence encodes CAISEFLLAVTGELFF.

The chain links TRBV4-3 to TRBJ1-1; D gene uncertain. CDR1 and CDR2 from the germline V gene are LGHNA and YSLEER. There are 15 residues in the CDR3. Trimming stripped 1 base from V and 0 bases from J, with 9 bases between. The CDR3: CASSQVLGMNTEAFF. The CDR3 DNA follows: TGCGCCAGCAGCCAAGTGCTGGGGATGAACACTGAAGCTTTCTTT.

J is TRBJ2-7 and V is TRBV19; tentatively, D is TRBD2 (5 bases). CDR3 length: 16 amino acids. Per germline, CDR1 LNHDA and CDR2 SQIVND (reference sequence). V was shortened by 0 bases and J by 2 bases, with 14 bases between the two germline ends. The CDR3 here is CASSIESGLGTYEQYF. The CDR3 DNA follows: TGTGCCAGTAGTATAGAGAGCGGACTGGGGACCTACGAGCAGTACTTC.

The chain uses TRBV7-7 and TRBJ2-7; 7 nucleotides agree with TRBD2. V gave up 2 bases and J gave up 4 bases; unmatched junction bases: 8. CDR3 length equals 15 residues. CDR1 and CDR2 (germline): SSHAT, FNYEAQ (reference sequence). CDR3 residues: CASSLKTSTPYEQYF. The CDR3 DNA follows: TGTGCCAGCAGCTTAAAGACTAGCACCCCATACGAGCAGTACTTC. Complete variable domain (other parts from reference TRBV7-7 and TRBJ2-7): GAGVSQSPRYKVTKRGQDVTLRCDPISSHATLYWYQQALGQGPEFLTYFNYEAQPDKSGLPSDRFSAERPEGSISTLTIQRTEQRDSAMYRCASSLKTSTPYEQYFGPGTRLTVT.

This clone was counted between two and nine times. V is TRBV5-4 and J is TRBJ1-1, with D unresolved. CDR1 is SGHNT and CDR2 is YYREEE in the germline V gene (reference sequence). Trimming removed 4 bases at V and 0 bases at J, with 10 bases between. The CDR3 totals 14 residues. This CDR3 reads CASSPKLMNTEAFF. The CDR3 coding sequence is TGTGCCAGCAGCCCCAAGTTAATGAACACTGAAGCTTTCTTT.